This T cell receptor (beta chain) was found in a study of tumor and adjacent non-tumor tissue in lung cancer. Study context: On average, productive TCRbeta reads reached 4 million to 5 million per sample.

As to this clonotype: The junction departs from the called germline gene at one end, perhaps through a read error.

Three rounds of nested PCR, following a modified ARM-PCR protocol, produced the TCRbeta library. TCRdb reprocessed the multiplex PCR reads with MiXCR, giving one entry per CDR3 protein. The top ten hold about 18% of the sample, which has 91,000 or so distinct CDR3 sequences, 67% seen once. This sample's RNA came from whole unsorted tissue. The sequence was collected from a man in his 60s with non-small cell lung cancer. Sample: lung tumor tissue.

The CDR3 bases are TGTGCCAGCAGCCAAGGTAATCATTGGCAGGTAGCTAACTATGGCTACACGTTC. This encodes CASSQGNHWQVANYGYTF. This chain uses TRBV14 with TRBJ1-2, with no clear D. This CDR3 contains 18 residues. Per the germline V gene, CDR1 is SGHDN and CDR2 is FVKESK.